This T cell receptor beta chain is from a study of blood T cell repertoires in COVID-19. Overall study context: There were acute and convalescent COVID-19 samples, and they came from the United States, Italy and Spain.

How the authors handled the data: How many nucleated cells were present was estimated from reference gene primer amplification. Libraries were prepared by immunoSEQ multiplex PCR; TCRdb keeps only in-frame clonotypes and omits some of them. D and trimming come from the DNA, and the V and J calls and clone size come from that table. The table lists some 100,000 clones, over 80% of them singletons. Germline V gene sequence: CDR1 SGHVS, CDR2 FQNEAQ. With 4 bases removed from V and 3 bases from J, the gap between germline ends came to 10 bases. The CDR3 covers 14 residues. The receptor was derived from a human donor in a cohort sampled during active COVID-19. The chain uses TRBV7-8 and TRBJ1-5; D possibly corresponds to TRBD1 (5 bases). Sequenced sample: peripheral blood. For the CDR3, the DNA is TGTGCCAGCAGCTCCGGGGGAAACAATCAGCCCCAGCATTTT. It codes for CASSSGGNNQPQHF.